This T cell receptor beta chain was captured by sequencing in a study of shared clonotypes between healthy human individuals (dated by TCRdb to the early 2020s). For the wider study: A couple of women and a few men aged 18 to 49 years were included in the cohort. To increase sequencing depth and limit assay-specific biases, TCR repertoire library preparation and sequencing were carried out by different laboratories using diverse techniques. For each donor, three plates each were used for CD4 naive and CD4 memory, two plates were used for CD8 naive, and one plate was used for CD8 memory. The study deeply sequenced blood TCR repertoires of about five healthy adults to estimate repertoire size and the extent of clonotype sharing between individuals. Per donor, leukapheresis produced somewhere between about 0.9 and 9.5 billion PBMCs.

V was cut back by 3 bases and J by 0 bases, leaving a gap of 4 bases between them. The CDR3 numbers 13 residues from cysteine through phenylalanine. The only DNA kept is the CDR3, 39 bases in frame from the first base. The germline V gene encodes CDR1 MNHEY and CDR2 SMNVEV (reference sequence). The donors were healthy, HIV-negative adults with no recently reported acute infections or vaccinations. Only Caucasian adults living in Nashville, Tennessee, USA were represented among the donors. CD4+ T cells were enriched by magnetic negative selection; naive cells were then positively selected on CD45RA, and the negative fraction formed the memory subset. Blood was collected by leukapheresis, and PBMCs were isolated by Ficoll-Histopaque density gradient centrifugation and then cryopreserved in liquid nitrogen vapor phase. Purity and quantity of every magnetically sorted T cell population were checked by analytical flow cytometry. Each sorted fraction had its genomic DNA isolated and then quantified by UV absorbance on a Nanodrop 2000c.

General findings and caveats noted by the study authors: Based on pairwise subsampling, the degree of clonotype sharing among donors was expected to be affected by sequencing depth. Incomplete sequencing was indicated by rarefaction of sorted-subset datasets, despite the large sequencing depth. Compared with non-shared clonotypes, the clonotypes found in all four sorted-subset donors had higher generation probabilities. Larger estimated clonotype richness was generally found for naive subsets than for memory subsets. Because the study included only a small number of donors, the genetic and exposure-history diversity represented was limited. About 5% of naive CD4, roughly 3.6% of naive CD8, approximately 2% of memory CD4, and about 0.4% of memory CD8 clonotypes were shared across several donors. Sampling was restricted to blood, and TCR repertoires in tissue are likely to differ from TCR repertoires in blood.

Using the deep immunoSEQ assay, multiplex PCR amplified TCR CDR3 regions from genomic DNA. Extracted genomic DNA from each cell subset was spread evenly across all wells of several immunoSEQ 96-well plates, with each plate serving as a replicate. Each replicate PCR for sorted subsets received roughly 200 ng genomic DNA, equal to roughly 30,000 T cell genomes. The purified libraries were quantified using a Qubit 3.0 fluorometer, sized with a Bioanalyzer 2100, and then quantified again using the KAPA Library Quantification kit. Every immunoSEQ 96-well plate was sequenced on a dedicated single-read 150-cycle Illumina NextSeq 550 flow cell. The authors' analysis ran thus. Because the immunoSEQ output included only junctional sequences and no quality scores, the filtering could not be the same as the filtering used for full-length reads. Sequences were annotated with PyIR, a Python wrapper for IgBLAST v1.9, using IMGT germline references to assign V/J genes and CDR3. Any read was removed if the V/J assignment was weak (E-value above 1e-6), the CDR3 was missing, or the read contained stop codons, out-of-frame junctions, or ambiguous translated residues. V3J clonotypes were defined by identical inferred V gene, J gene, and CDR3 amino acid sequence. The percentage overlap between two repertoires was calculated by dividing the number of shared unique clonotypes by the size of the smaller repertoire. RTK rarefaction, the Chao1 estimator, and Recon v2.1 estimates of unobserved clonotypes were used to assess repertoire richness. Generation probabilities were computed with OLGA for all TCRbeta clonotypes obtained by the gDNA method from four donors. TCRdb retrieved this table from immuneACCESS and kept in-frame rearrangements only. Not all clones are present; in checked studies, unresolved V genes account for under half, and no reason is known for the remainder. The V and J calls and clone size were taken over from that table, and D and trimming were inferred from the DNA. Across this sample there are 1,400,000 or so clones, with approximately 98.5% seen only once. 0.36% of the sample comes from the top ten.

For this clone: Its specific antigen is unknown. Within one base of it there is no much larger clone, and no base qualities were kept. The identical CDR3 is also encoded by other nucleotide sequences in the sample.

The sample taken for sequencing was naive CD4+ T cells sorted from blood. Taken with the paper, the label for cell subset or site translates to: CD45RA+ positively selected. The sequence was obtained from a man between 25 and 39 years old in good health. The chain uses TRBV27 and TRBJ2-3, with the D gene uncertain. The CDR3 protein sequence reads: CASSFFSTDTQYF. The DNA reads TGTGCCAGCAGTTTCTTTAGCACAGATACGCAGTATTTT.